The 16 T cell receptor beta chains listed next were all sequenced from one sample in a study of blood T cell repertoires in COVID-19. Method: immunoSEQ multiplex PCR; TCRdb's copy keeps in-frame clones and lacks some. The sample lists 250,000 to 300,000 clones, about 88% occurring once. The sample was peripheral blood. The receptors were sampled from a young man with active or convalescent COVID-19.

The CDR3 loop reads CASSSGTSGNEQFF. The DNA of the CDR3 is TGTGCCAGCAGCTCCGGGACTAGCGGGAATGAGCAGTTCTTC. The chain uses TRBV13 and TRBJ2-1; TRBD2 aligns across 12 bases. V lost 4 bases to trimming and J lost 7 bases; unmatched junction nucleotides: 2. Germline CDR1 is PRHDT and CDR2 is FYEKMQ (reference sequence). The CDR3 contains 14 residues. The full variable domain, completed using reference TRBV13 and TRBJ2-1, is AAGVIQSPRHLIKEKRETATLKCYPIPRHDTVYWYQQGPGQDPQFLISFYEKMQSDKGSIPDRFSAQQFSDYHSELNMSSLELGDSALYFCASSSGTSGNEQFFGPGTRLTVL.

This clone was observed a few times. The rearrangement joins TRBV11-1 to TRBJ2-1; no firm D call. Germline V gene data show CDR1 as SGHAT and CDR2 as FQDESV (reference sequence). Trimming cost V 5 bases and J 0 bases, with 11 bases left between them. The CDR3 contains 15 residues. This CDR3 reads CASSPRHSSYNEQFF. The CDR3 DNA follows: TGTGCCAGCAGCCCCAGGCATAGCTCCTACAATGAGCAGTTCTTC.

This clone appeared a few times. The chain combines TRBV7-6 with TRBJ2-5, with 8 bases that match TRBD1. Trimming took 1 base from V and 4 from J; bases not matched to a gene: 11. In germline, CDR1 is SGHVS, CDR2 FNYEAQ. This CDR3 comprises 17 residues. CDR3: CASSLGGLRGLGETQYF. In DNA, the CDR3 is TGTGCCAGCAGCTTAGGAGGTCTCAGGGGGCTTGGAGAGACCCAGTACTTC.

The V call is TRBV12-3 or TRBV12-4, the J call TRBJ1-2, with D unclear. V was shortened by 3 bases and J by 8 bases, with 13 bases between the two germline ends. CDR3 size: 13 residues. DNA for the CDR3: TGTGCCAGCAGTTTGTCCGGTTCCTACGGCTACACCTTC. Protein: CASSLSGSYGYTF.

The rearrangement joins TRBV25-1 to TRBJ2-1, with 9 bases lining up with TRBD2. J gave up 10 bases and V 5 bases, and 9 bases lay outside the gene matches. The CDR3 runs to 14 residues. Germline CDR1 MGHDK, CDR2 SYGVNS. CDR3 coding DNA: TGTGCCAGCAGTTTATCAGCGGGAGGAAGAGAGCAGTTCTTC. This encodes CASSLSAGGREQFF.

The chain joins TRBV7-2 to TRBJ2-2; D gene uncertain. The CDR3 spans 14 residues. The V end lost 1 base, the J end lost 4 bases, and 7 bases lay between the germline ends. Germline assignment: CDR1 SGHTA and CDR2 FQGNSA. CDR3 amino acids: CASSLGLFTGELFF. The CDR3 region has the DNA TGTGCCAGCAGCTTAGGACTCTTCACCGGGGAGCTGTTTTTT.

The CDR3 DNA is TGTGCCTGGAGGCCCCGGTGGACTAGCGGAAACAGGTACCAAGAGACCCAGTACTTC. The encoded protein is CAWRPRWTSGNRYQETQYF. The chain combines TRBV30 with TRBJ2-5; TRBD2 matches at 10 bases. Per the germline V gene, CDR1 is GTSNPN and CDR2 is SVGIG (reference sequence). V gave up 3 bases and J gave up 0 bases; unmatched junction bases: 16. The CDR3 runs 19 residues.

This clone was seen once. The V call is TRBV2, the J call TRBJ2-1; 9 positions agree with TRBD2. Germline-derived CDR1 and CDR2 are SNHLY and FYNNEI. J lost 4 bases, V lost 7 bases, and 11 bases had no gene match. This CDR3 is 16 amino acids long. The CDR3 loop is CASNLGLAGAYNEQFF. CDR3 coding DNA: TGTGCCAGCAATCTGGGGTTAGCGGGAGCTTACAATGAGCAGTTCTTC.

The CDR3 loop is CASSQLRRGTENTEAFF. CDR3 sequence (DNA): TGCGCCAGCAGCCAGCTCAGGAGGGGGACAGAGAACACTGAAGCTTTCTTT. This chain uses TRBV5-1 with TRBJ1-1; TRBD1 matches at 7 bases. CDR1 and CDR2 (germline): SGHRS, YFSETQ. The length of the CDR3 is 17 residues. Trimming cost V 4 bases and J 1 base; bases outside gene matches: 13.

This chain uses TRBV4-3 with TRBJ2-1; tentative D call: TRBD2 (5 bases). This CDR3 region has 14 residues. Trimming took 1 base from V and 5 from J, leaving 9 bases between them. Per the germline V gene, CDR1 is LGHNA and CDR2 is YSLEER. The CDR3 nucleotides read TGCGCCAGCAGCCAAGTTTACGGGAACAATGAGCAGTTCTTC. This encodes CASSQVYGNNEQFF.

The J gene is TRBJ2-5, the V gene TRBV6-2 or TRBV6-3, with 13 bases lining up with TRBD2. The CDR3 loop spans 16 amino acids. Unmatched junction bases numbered 5, after V lost 2 bases and J lost 5 bases. In germline, CDR1 is MNHEY, CDR2 SVGEGT. CDR3 residues: CASSYGLAGEMETQYF. The CDR3 bases are TGTGCCAGCAGTTACGGACTAGCGGGAGAAATGGAGACCCAGTACTTC.

This chain joins TRBV7-2 and TRBJ2-7; D gene unclear. From germline, CDR1 is SGHTA and CDR2 FQGNSA. With 3 bases removed from V and 1 base from J, the gap between germline ends came to 10 bases. The CDR3 length is 14 residues. The CDR3 loop reads CASSLTRVSYEQYF. For the CDR3, the DNA is TGTGCCAGCAGCTTGACTCGGGTTTCCTACGAGCAGTACTTC.

This sequence joins TRBV2 and TRBJ2-7, with no clear D. The CDR3 has 13 amino acids. V lost 2 bases to trimming and J lost 3 bases, with 8 bases between them. The germline V gene encodes CDR1 SNHLY and CDR2 FYNNEI. The CDR3 DNA reads TGTGCCAGCAGTGAACCACCCGGCTACGAGCAGTACTTC. Residues: CASSEPPGYEQYF.

V usage is TRBV9 and J usage is TRBJ2-1; TRBD2 is a possible D gene (6 bases). In germline, CDR1 is SGDLS, CDR2 YYNGEE. Trimming cost V 0 bases and J 12 bases, with 10 bases left between them. This CDR3 contains 12 residues. As DNA, the CDR3 is TGTGCCAGCAGCGTAGGGTACGGGAGGCAGTTCTTC. Amino acids: CASSVGYGRQFF. The full variable domain, in which reference TRBV9 and TRBJ2-1 provide the parts outside the CDR3, is DSGVTQTPKHLITATGQRVTLRCSPRSGDLSVYWYQQSLDQGLQFLIQYYNGEERAKGNILERFSAQQFPDLHSELNLSSLELGDSALYFCASSVGYGRQFFGPGTRLTVL.

This clone was seen once. The rearrangement joins TRBV19 to TRBJ2-1, with 9 nucleotides matching TRBD2. The V gene's germline CDR1 is LNHDA and CDR2 SQIVND (reference sequence). This CDR3 region has 14 residues. The ends lost 6 bases at V and 8 bases at J; junction bases unmatched: 8. The DNA for the CDR3 is TGTGCCAGTAGGCAGCGGGGGGTTGACGATGAGCAGTTCTTC. It yields the protein CASRQRGVDDEQFF.

The chain joins TRBV3-1 (or the pseudogene TRBV3-2) to TRBJ1-3, with D unresolved. Germline V CDR1 and CDR2: LGHDT, YNNKEL (reference sequence). The CDR3 is 17 residues long. V lost 5 bases and J lost 0, with 17 bases in between. CDR3 loop: CASSGPLPWCSGNTIYF. In DNA, the CDR3 is TGTGCCAGCAGCGGGCCGTTGCCGTGGTGCTCTGGAAACACCATATATTTT.